Each of the 24 T cell receptor beta chains below was sequenced from the same sample in a study of T-cell memory formation after mild COVID-19 (dated by TCRdb to about 2021). Library method: 5' RACE. Instrument on record: Illumina NovaSeq 6000. The public reads were quality trimmed at Q25 with fastp and then assembled into clones with MiXCR by TCRdb, keeping productive beta chains. Entries are consolidated by CDR3 protein sequence, retaining the most common genes and DNA. In all, the sample holds under 350,000 distinct CDR3 sequences, and about 16% of those were seen once. Together, the top ten hold around a fifth of the sample. Sequenced input: PBMCs or a T cell subset sorted from them (not recorded which). Source of these receptors: a young man who had mild COVID-19 (a few samples of this study predate the infection). The sample titles of this study are shuffled in the database, so cell type and time point are left out; the donor was told from shared clones.

The rearrangement joins TRBV20-1 to TRBJ1-3; possibly TRBD1 for D (5 bases). The CDR3 sequence is 13 residues long. The germline CDR1 and CDR2 sequences are DFQATT and SNEGSKA (reference sequence). V dropped 1 base and J dropped 5 bases, with 9 bases sitting between them. CDR3 nucleotides: TGCAGTGCTAGAGTTGGGACTAGAAACACCATATATTTT. Amino acids: CSARVGTRNTIYF.

The chain employs TRBV3-1 and TRBJ2-3, with 8 positions matching TRBD2. The CDR3 has 17 residues. V shed 0 bases and J 2 bases; nucleotides not matched to a gene: 7. From germline, CDR1 is LGHDT and CDR2 YNNKEL (reference sequence). CDR3 amino acids: CASSQDETSGYTDTQYF. CDR3 in DNA: TGTGCCAGCAGCCAAGATGAAACTAGCGGATACACAGATACGCAGTATTTT.

The chain links TRBV2 to TRBJ1-2; 7 nucleotides line up with TRBD1. Germline CDR1 is SNHLY and CDR2 is FYNNEI. V shed 5 bases and J 3 bases; nucleotides not matched to a gene: 6. The CDR3 sequence is 14 residues long. The CDR3 loop reads CASSFPTGYYGYTF. In DNA form, the CDR3 reads TGTGCCAGCAGTTTCCCGACAGGGTACTATGGCTACACCTTC.

This chain connects TRBV4-3 to TRBJ1-5; tentative D call: TRBD1 (6 bases). Germline CDR1 and CDR2: LGHNA and YSLEER. This CDR3 has 15 residues. V was trimmed by 4 bases and J by 3 bases, leaving 13 bases between them. In nucleotides, the CDR3 is TGCGCCAGCAGCCGGGGGGCAGGGGCCAATCAGCCCCAGCATTTT. Its translation is CASSRGAGANQPQHF.

This rearrangement joins TRBV6-2 or TRBV6-3 to TRBJ1-1; D not resolved. Germline-derived CDR1 and CDR2 are MNHEY and SVGEGT. This CDR3 comprises 11 residues. V shed 6 bases and J shed 7 bases, with 9 bases lying between them. Here the CDR3 reads CASSLWDEAFF. For the CDR3, the DNA is TGTGCCAGCAGCCTCTGGGATGAAGCTTTCTTT.

The chain recombines TRBV12-3 or TRBV12-4 with TRBJ2-2; D unresolved. The CDR3 has 15 residues. Trimming took 7 bases from V and 2 from J, leaving 14 bases between them. CDR3 in amino acids: CASNRAAANTGELFF. CDR3 in DNA: TGTGCCAGCAACCGAGCCGCCGCAAACACCGGGGAGCTGTTTTTT.

This clonotype was found many times. This chain connects TRBV4-3 to TRBJ2-1; D is unclear. V gave up 0 bases and J gave up 11 bases, with 8 bases separating them. The CDR3 is made up of 12 amino acids. Germline assignment: CDR1 LGHNA and CDR2 YSLEER. CDR3 nucleotide sequence: TGCGCCAGCAGCCAAGAAGGGAAGCAGCAGTTCTTC. It codes for CASSQEGKQQFF.

This clonotype has a handful of counts. The rearrangement links TRBV20-1 to TRBJ2-3; 12 bases match TRBD2. This CDR3 comprises 17 residues. Germline CDR1 is DFQATT and CDR2 is SNEGSKA (reference sequence). The trim removed 3 bases at V and 2 bases at J, leaving 9 bases unmatched. CDR3 coding DNA: TGCAGTGCTAGCCAGCTAGCGGGGGGGTCGTTCACAGATACGCAGTATTTT. This encodes CSASQLAGGSFTDTQYF.

This chain links TRBV6-6 with TRBJ1-1, with D tentatively TRBD1 (5 bases). The ends were cut back, 6 bases at V and 1 base at J, with 12 bases in the middle. CDR3 length: 14 amino acids. Germline CDR1 and CDR2: MNHNY and SVGAGI (reference sequence). The CDR3 spells CASRGLDRNTEAFF. CDR3 bases: TGTGCCAGCAGGGGGTTAGACAGGAACACTGAAGCTTTCTTT.

The chain has TRBV5-5 and TRBJ2-7; D remains ambiguous. V lost 0 bases, J lost 3 bases, and 7 bases lay in between. The CDR3 sequence is 13 residues long. Per the germline V gene, CDR1 is SGHKS and CDR2 is YYEKEE (reference sequence). Here the CDR3 DNA reads TGTGCCAGCAGCTTGGAAGACGACTACGAGCAGTACGTC. As protein: CASSLEDDYEQYV.

This clonotype has more than one count but fewer than ten. The chain joins TRBV28 to TRBJ2-1; 7 bases map to TRBD2. This CDR3 has 14 amino acids. Germline V lookup: CDR1 MDHEN, CDR2 SYDVKM. V shed 7 bases and J 7 bases; nucleotides not matched to a gene: 10. CDR3 region: CASTGGAGMNEQFF. The DNA for the CDR3 is TGTGCCAGCACCGGGGGAGCGGGGATGAATGAGCAGTTCTTC.

The chain employs TRBV7-9 and TRBJ2-2; possibly TRBD1 for D (6 bases). Deletions cut 9 bases from V and 7 bases from J, with 9 bases between. The CDR3 is 11 residues long. Germline assignment: CDR1 SEHNR and CDR2 FQNEAQ (reference sequence). This CDR3 reads CARSDSGELFF. DNA of the CDR3: TGTGCCAGGTCGGACAGCGGGGAGCTGTTTTTT.

This clonotype was counted between two and nine times. The chain joins TRBV18 to TRBJ2-1; no firm D call. Germline lookup yields CDR1 KGHSH and CDR2 LQKENI. The CDR3 length is 15 residues. The germline V and J ends were trimmed by 4 bases and 1 base, with 11 bases remaining between them. CDR3 bases: TGTGCCAGCTCACTCAATAGGGAATCCTACAATGAGCAGTTCTTC. This sequence encodes CASSLNRESYNEQFF.

The rearrangement uses TRBV6-2 or TRBV6-3 and TRBJ2-5, with unresolved D. Trimming removed 6 bases at V and 2 bases at J, with 10 bases between. The V gene's germline CDR1 is MNHEY and CDR2 SVGEGT. The CDR3 runs to 13 residues. CDR3: CASRQTGQETQYF. Here the CDR3 DNA reads TGTGCCAGCAGGCAGACTGGACAAGAGACCCAGTACTTC.

This sequence joins TRBV7-9 and TRBJ1-5; D gene ambiguous. V was clipped by 1 base and J by 5 bases, with 6 bases between them. Germline CDR1 SEHNR, CDR2 FQNEAQ (reference sequence). CDR3 length equals 13 residues. CDR3 sequence (DNA): TGTGCCAGCAGCTTAGAGGTGGATCAGCCCCAGCATTTT. Amino acids: CASSLEVDQPQHF.

This rearrangement joins TRBV20-1 to TRBJ2-7; D is unclear. CDR1 is DFQATT and CDR2 is SNEGSKA in the germline V gene (reference sequence). This CDR3 region has 12 residues. The V end was cut by 0 bases, the J end by 9 bases, with 12 bases between. In nucleotides, the CDR3 is TGCAGTGCTAGAGATCTGGTTTTTGGGCAGTACGTC. Residues: CSARDLVFGQYV.

Here the CDR3 DNA reads TGTGCCAGCAGCTTAGTTCGTCAGGGTCAAGAGACCCAGTACTTC. Translated, it gives CASSLVRQGQETQYF. The V call is TRBV7-2, the J call TRBJ2-5; a possible D gene is TRBD1 (5 bases). Trimming left V 1 base short and J 2 bases short, with 11 bases between. Germline V CDR1 and CDR2: SGHTA, FQGNSA. The CDR3 is 15 residues long.

The rearrangement joins TRBV7-9 to TRBJ1-2; D unclear. The CDR3 is 14 amino acids. Per the germline V gene, CDR1 is SEHNR and CDR2 is FQNEAQ (reference sequence). V shed 8 bases and J shed 4 bases, with 17 bases lying between them. CDR3 sequence: CASSQQNTPYGYTF. The CDR3 DNA reads TGTGCCAGCTCCCAACAGAACACCCCCTATGGCTACACCTTC.

This clonotype showed up just a few times. The rearrangement links TRBV18 to TRBJ2-7; no firm D call. Germline V gives CDR1 KGHSH, CDR2 LQKENI. The CDR3 is 13 residues long. V lost 3 bases and J lost 4, with 10 bases in between. CDR3: CASSPSGLYEQYF. The DNA of the CDR3 is TGTGCCAGCTCACCGTCCGGGTTGTACGAGCAGTACTTC. Complete variable domain (other parts from reference TRBV18 and TRBJ2-7): NAGVMQNPRHLVRRRGQEARLRCSPMKGHSHVYWYRQLPEEGLKFMVYLQKENIIDESGMPKERFSAEFPKEGPSILRIQQVVRGDSAAYFCASSPSGLYEQYFGPGTRLTVT.

This clonotype was picked up a small number of times. The rearrangement uses TRBV6-1 and TRBJ2-5; 7 bases are a match to TRBD1. CDR3 length equals 16 residues. Germline CDR1 reads MNHNS; CDR2 reads SASEGT. V shed 6 bases, J shed 5 bases, and the junction held 15 bases outside the gene matches. The CDR3 DNA sequence: TGTGCCAGCAGACCAAAGACAGGGTCTATGAAGGAGACCCAGTACTTC. Translation: CASRPKTGSMKETQYF.

This clonotype came up a few times. The J gene is TRBJ1-3, the V gene TRBV5-1; TRBD1 agrees at 11 bases. The CDR3 consists of 16 residues. CDR1 is SGHRS and CDR2 is YFSETQ in the germline V gene. J lost 2 bases, V lost 4 bases, and 5 bases had no gene match. In DNA, the CDR3 is TGCGCCAGCAGCGCCGGACAGGGGGCCGCTGGAAACACCATATATTTT. The encoded protein is CASSAGQGAAGNTIYF. Variable domain in full (rest from reference TRBV5-1 and TRBJ1-3): KAGVTQTPRYLIKTRGQQVTLSCSPISGHRSVSWYQQTPGQGLQFLFEYFSETQRNKGNFPGRFSGRQFSNSRSEMNVSTLELGDSALYLCASSAGQGAAGNTIYFGEGSWLTVV.

The sample holds a few counts of this clonotype. This rearrangement joins TRBV3-1 to TRBJ2-1, with a tentative D call TRBD2 (6 bases). V was pared by 3 bases and J by 9 bases, with 18 bases between. CDR3 size: 15 residues. Germline V gives CDR1 LGHDT, CDR2 YNNKEL (reference sequence). This CDR3 reads CASSQFPGLRGEQFF. Written as DNA, the CDR3 is TGTGCCAGCAGCCAGTTCCCGGGACTTCGAGGTGAGCAGTTCTTC.

This rearrangement joins TRBV4-3 to TRBJ2-6; D is tentatively TRBD1 or TRBD2 (5 bases each). CDR3 length equals 16 residues. V was pared by 0 bases and J by 4 bases, with 10 bases between. Germline V gives CDR1 LGHNA, CDR2 YSLEER. CDR3 nucleotides: TGCGCCAGCAGCCAAGAAGGAAGGGACGGGGCCAACGTCCTGACTTTC. It codes for CASSQEGRDGANVLTF.

This clonotype was seen more than once but under ten times. The rearrangement joins TRBV12-3 or TRBV12-4 to TRBJ2-5, with a tentative D call TRBD1 (6 bases). The CDR3 is 17 amino acids. V dropped 5 bases and J dropped 3 bases, with 22 bases sitting between them. The CDR3 sequence: CASSRQYSEGQEETQYF. CDR3 coding DNA: TGTGCCAGCAGTCGACAGTATTCAGAGGGACAAGAAGAGACCCAGTACTTC.